In its sample, the clone carrying this T cell receptor beta chain was seen once. This entry belongs to a study of blood T cell repertoires in COVID-19. On the study more broadly: From the United States, Italy and Spain came samples of acute and convalescent COVID-19. The cDNA or gDNA used as material had been derived from T cells, B-cell-depleted T cells, or PBMCs.

Using immunoSEQ multiplex PCR, the repertoire was profiled, and TCRdb retains in-frame clones only, with some absent. Of fewer than 250,000 clones in the sample, around 85% were seen once. Trimming left V 7 bases short and J 6 bases short, with 13 bases between. In germline, CDR1 is SGDLS, CDR2 YYNGEE. The CDR3 extends over 13 amino acids. The rearrangement uses TRBV9 and TRBJ2-2; D is undetermined. This sequence was found in a man aged 40-55 years with acute or convalescent COVID-19. The sequenced sample was peripheral blood. The CDR3 reads CASGRRDAGELFF. The CDR3 DNA follows: TGTGCCAGCGGCCGGAGAGATGCCGGGGAGCTGTTTTTT.